This passage covers 25 T cell receptor beta chains from one sample sequenced in a study of T cell repertoires in cytomegalovirus infection. MiXCR, applied by TCRdb to the reads, yields one record per CDR3 protein. The table records approximately 500,000 distinct CDR3 sequences, about 11% of them present only once. Input material: PBMCs. These receptors were collected from a human donor in good health (CMV status not recorded). Some clones in this sample may be carry-over from other donors' samples.

This clonotype has at least ten counts. This sequence joins TRBV7-2 and TRBJ2-7; TRBD2 agrees at 7 bases. Germline lookup yields CDR1 SGHTA and CDR2 FQGNSA. Trimming removed 4 bases from V and 0 bases from J; junction bases left unmatched: 6. This CDR3 has 15 residues. The CDR3 region has the DNA TGTGCCAGCAGCTCGGAGGGGACTATCTCCTACGAGCAGTACTTC. Translation: CASSSEGTISYEQYF.

As concerns this clonotype: Lacking the conserved final phenylalanine or tryptophan, this CDR3 likely reflects a read error. The chain employs TRBV7-6 and TRBJ2-1; D unresolved. V was cut by 5 bases and J by 10 bases, with 18 bases left in between. The CDR3 totals 14 residues. Per germline, CDR1 SGHVS and CDR2 FNYEAQ. The chain's CDR3 is CASSASSGSEEQFS. DNA of the CDR3: TGTGCCAGCAGCGCCAGTAGTGGGTCGGAGGAGCAGTTCTCC.

The genes are TRBV2 and TRBJ1-1; D perhaps matches TRBD1 (6 bases). This CDR3 region has 13 residues. The V end was cut by 4 bases, the J end by 5 bases, with 11 bases between. Germline lookup yields CDR1 SNHLY and CDR2 FYNNEI. The CDR3 here is CASSAGERTEAFF. The CDR3 region has the DNA TGTGCCAGCAGTGCAGGGGAAAGGACTGAAGCTTTCTTT.

This clonotype was detected many times. The chain has TRBV12-3 or TRBV12-4 and TRBJ2-5; 12 bases fit TRBD1. The CDR3 has 15 residues. V lost 3 bases and J lost 7; bases outside the gene matches: 6. In DNA form, the CDR3 reads TGTGCCAGCAGTTTCGGGACAGGGGGCCAGGGGACCCAGTACTTC. Its translation is CASSFGTGGQGTQYF.

This clonotype has only a few counts. The chain combines TRBV5-1 with TRBJ1-1, with TRBD1 as a possible D gene (6 bases). V gave up 4 bases and J gave up 0 bases, with 10 bases separating them. Germline values: CDR1 SGHRS, CDR2 YFSETQ. The CDR3 extends over 14 amino acids. The CDR3, as DNA: TGCGCCAGCAGCGTACGACAGGTGAACACTGAAGCTTTCTTT. It encodes CASSVRQVNTEAFF.

Of note for this clonotype: At one end the junction does not follow the germline gene, possibly because of a read error. This chain joins TRBV12-3 or TRBV12-4 and TRBJ1-6, with 9 bases fitting TRBD1. There are 14 residues in the CDR3. The CDR3 region is CASRQGAYSSPLHF. In DNA form, the CDR3 reads TGTGCCAGCAGACAGGGGGCCTATAGTTCACCCCTCCACTTT.

This clonotype was seen a handful of times. The chain joins TRBV29-1 to TRBJ1-2; D possibly corresponds to TRBD1 (5 bases). Per the germline V gene, CDR1 is SQVTM and CDR2 is ANQGSEA. CDR3 length: 12 residues. The V end was cut by 6 bases, the J end by 8 bases, with 16 bases between. This CDR3 is CSVIRDRGGYTF. CDR3 nucleotides: TGCAGCGTGATCCGAGACAGAGGGGGCTACACCTTC.

This clonotype was picked up many times. This sequence joins TRBV5-1 and TRBJ2-5; D tentatively fits TRBD1 or TRBD2 (6 bases each). Trimming shortened V by 0 bases and J by 4 bases, and 16 bases separated the two germline ends. The CDR3 consists of 16 residues. The germline CDR1 and CDR2 sequences are SGHRS and YFSETQ. CDR3 amino acids: CASSLEEGGTRETQYF. Written as DNA, the CDR3 is TGCGCCAGCAGCTTGGAAGAGGGGGGTACGAGAGAGACCCAGTACTTC.

The sample holds many counts of this clonotype. The V gene is TRBV7-9, the J gene TRBJ2-2, with 8 bases lining up with TRBD1. Trimming cost V 3 bases and J 4 bases; bases outside gene matches: 1. This CDR3 has 14 amino acids. Looked up from germline, CDR1 is SEHNR and CDR2 is FQNEAQ (reference sequence). CDR3 loop: CASSFGTGTGELFF. The CDR3 DNA follows: TGTGCCAGCAGCTTCGGGACAGGCACCGGGGAGCTGTTTTTT.

This clonotype has only a few counts. The V call is TRBV7-9, the J call TRBJ1-1, with 9 bases identical to TRBD1. The CDR3 totals 13 residues. V shed 6 bases, J shed 5 bases, and the junction held 4 bases outside the gene matches. The germline V gene encodes CDR1 SEHNR and CDR2 FQNEAQ (reference sequence). CDR3 sequence: CASSWDRETEAFF. CDR3 nucleotide sequence: TGTGCCAGCAGTTGGGACAGGGAAACTGAAGCTTTCTTT.

The chain joins TRBV24-1 to TRBJ2-3; tentatively, D is TRBD1 or TRBD2 (6 bases each). Germline V gene data show CDR1 as KGHDR and CDR2 as SFDVKD. V was clipped by 5 bases and J by 3 bases, with 17 bases between them. The CDR3 runs 16 residues. The chain's CDR3 is CATSVGGRGWTDTQYF. The CDR3 region has the DNA TGTGCCACCAGTGTTGGGGGCCGGGGGTGGACAGATACGCAGTATTTT.

V usage is TRBV13 and J usage is TRBJ2-2; D remains ambiguous. Looked up from germline, CDR1 is PRHDT and CDR2 is FYEKMQ (reference sequence). The CDR3 sequence is 12 residues long. V was shortened by 4 bases and J by 7 bases, with 7 bases between the two germline ends. The CDR3 DNA sequence: TGTGCCAGCAGCTCTCTGGACGGGGAGCTGTTTTTT. This codes for CASSSLDGELFF.

Only a few counts were recorded for this clonotype. The V and J genes are TRBV29-1 and TRBJ2-5; D is perhaps TRBD1 (5 bases). CDR1 and CDR2 from the germline V gene are SQVTM and ANQGSEA. The CDR3 contains 12 residues. V was pared by 1 base and J by 5 bases, with 8 bases between. The CDR3: CSVEVGVETQYF. CDR3 in DNA: TGCAGCGTTGAAGTAGGGGTTGAGACCCAGTACTTC.

This clonotype has only a few counts. The genes are TRBV29-1 and TRBJ2-2; D gene ambiguous. This CDR3 has 14 amino acids. The germline V and J ends were trimmed by 4 bases and 4 bases, with 13 bases remaining between them. Germline assignment: CDR1 SQVTM and CDR2 ANQGSEA. Here the CDR3 reads CSVVRDFRTGELFF. The CDR3 DNA reads as TGCAGCGTTGTTCGCGACTTTCGCACCGGGGAGCTGTTTTTT.

This clonotype occurred many times. The gene calls are TRBV18 and TRBJ1-2; D perhaps matches TRBD1 (5 bases). Between the trimmed V and J ends, which lost 6 bases and 2 bases, there was a span of 19 bases. Germline V gene data show CDR1 as KGHSH and CDR2 as LQKENI. This CDR3 contains 16 residues. The CDR3 region is CASSQASGTANYGYTF. The DNA of the CDR3 is TGTGCCAGCTCTCAAGCCTCCGGGACCGCGAACTATGGCTACACCTTC.

This clonotype was observed at least ten times. The rearrangement joins TRBV6-1 to TRBJ1-2; D is ambiguous. From germline, CDR1 is MNHNS and CDR2 SASEGT. V lost 6 bases to trimming and J lost 0 bases, with 11 bases between them. This CDR3 region has 14 residues. CDR3 region: CASRVDRANYGYTF. The DNA of the CDR3 is TGTGCCAGCAGGGTTGACCGAGCTAACTATGGCTACACCTTC.

This clonotype was seen only a few times. This rearrangement joins TRBV5-4 to TRBJ2-7; perhaps TRBD2 as D (7 bases). Germline V gives CDR1 SGHNT, CDR2 YYREEE (reference sequence). Trimming removed 4 bases at V and 5 bases at J, with 16 bases between. The CDR3 contains 14 residues. CDR3 amino acids: CASSPGRGHDEQYF. The DNA for the CDR3 is TGTGCCAGCAGCCCGGGGAGGGGACACGACGAGCAGTACTTC.

This clonotype occurred many times. V usage is TRBV7-3 and J usage is TRBJ2-3, with 12 bases lining up with TRBD2. V trimming: 1 base; J trimming: 2 bases; junction bases outside the gene matches: 7. Germline V CDR1 and CDR2: SGHTA, FQGTGA. The length of the CDR3 is 18 residues. CDR3 nucleotide sequence: TGTGCCAGCAGCTTAAAGGCCGGACTAGCGGGATTCACAGATACGCAGTATTTT. It specifies CASSLKAGLAGFTDTQYF. The complete variable domain, with remaining parts taken from reference TRBV7-3 and TRBJ2-3, reads GAGVSQTPSNKVTEKGKYVELRCDPISGHTALYWYRQSLGQGPEFLIYFQGTGAADDSGLPNDRFFAVRPEGSVSTLKIQRTERGDSAVYLCASSLKAGLAGFTDTQYFGPGTRLTVL.

This clonotype has more than one count but fewer than ten. CDR3 loop: CSVEGGGRTQETQYF. The CDR3 DNA sequence: TGCAGCGTTGAAGGTGGCGGGAGGACCCAAGAGACCCAGTACTTC. The chain is built from TRBV29-1 and TRBJ2-5; TRBD2 matches 8 bases. CDR3 length: 15 residues. Germline lookup yields CDR1 SQVTM and CDR2 ANQGSEA. J gave up 1 base and V 1 base, and 5 bases lay outside the gene matches. The variable domain in full, with the rest retrieved from reference TRBV29-1 and TRBJ2-5, is SAVISQKPSRDICQRGTSLTIQCQVDSQVTMMFWYRQQPGQSLTLIATANQGSEATYESGFVIDKFPISRPNLTFSTLTVSNMSPEDSSIYLCSVEGGGRTQETQYFGPGTRLLVL.

This clonotype appeared many times. The gene calls are TRBV6-1 and TRBJ1-1; the D gene is possibly TRBD1 (6 bases). Germline CDR1 and CDR2: MNHNS and SASEGT. V was clipped by 5 bases and J by 0 bases, with 10 bases between them. The CDR3 extends over 14 amino acids. The CDR3 is CASSKDRLNTEAFF. Written as DNA, the CDR3 is TGTGCCAGCAGTAAGGACAGATTGAACACTGAAGCTTTCTTT.

This clonotype has only a few counts. This chain connects TRBV11-2 to TRBJ1-1; 7 bases match TRBD1. This CDR3 region has 15 residues. V gave up 1 base and J gave up 5 bases; unmatched junction bases: 7. CDR1 SGHAT and CDR2 FQNNGV come from the germline V gene. The CDR3 DNA reads TGTGCCAGCAGCTTAGTCGGGACAGACTGGACTGAAGCTTTCTTT. Protein sequence: CASSLVGTDWTEAFF.

This clonotype was observed at least ten times. The chain recombines TRBV6-2 or TRBV6-3 with TRBJ2-1; D possibly corresponds to TRBD2 (6 bases). Looked up from germline, CDR1 is MNHEY and CDR2 is SVGEGT. V was cut by 0 bases and J by 7 bases, with 13 bases left in between. This CDR3 has 15 residues. This CDR3 reads CASSYSTGAVNEQFF. The CDR3 DNA reads as TGTGCCAGCAGTTACTCGACGGGAGCCGTGAATGAGCAGTTCTTC.

This clonotype occurred many times. The chain combines TRBV20-1 with TRBJ1-4; D is possibly TRBD1 (6 bases). The CDR3 covers 14 residues. The V gene lost 4 bases and the J gene lost 4 bases, with 13 bases spanning the gap. Germline CDR1 and CDR2: DFQATT and SNEGSKA (reference sequence). CDR3 sequence (DNA): TGCAGTGCTACCCCGGACAGCTTTAATGAAAAACTGTTTTTT. Amino acids: CSATPDSFNEKLFF.

This clonotype was recorded at least ten times. The V gene is TRBV14, the J gene TRBJ2-3; D is unclear. This CDR3 spans 15 amino acids. Germline-derived CDR1 and CDR2 are SGHDN and FVKESK. V lost 0 bases and J lost 2, with 9 bases in between. The DNA for the CDR3 is TGTGCCAGCAGCCAAGATTGGGTTCCCACAGATACGCAGTATTTT. Its protein product is CASSQDWVPTDTQYF.

This chain uses TRBV25-1 with TRBJ2-1; the match to TRBD1 covers 8 bases. Germline V gene sequence: CDR1 MGHDK, CDR2 SYGVNS. Germline trimming cut 7 bases from V and 7 bases from J; bases unmatched to any gene: 6. The CDR3 has 13 amino acids. The CDR3 is CASTRTGQNEQFF. The CDR3 DNA follows: TGTGCCAGCACCAGGACAGGGCAGAATGAGCAGTTCTTC.